The entry below describes one TCR beta chain. These data come from a study of OX40 agonist ivuxolimab in advanced cancers. Study-wide context: Cohort: about 82% men, mean age approximately 66, aged about 23 to 79.

The assay was immunoSEQ multiplex PCR, and TCRdb's table has in-frame clones only and misses some. This sample yields around 85,000 clones, of which roughly nine tenths are seen a single time; around 1.5% belongs to the top ten. J gave up 7 bases and V 6 bases, and 7 bases lay outside the gene matches. Germline CDR1 reads SGHTA; CDR2 reads FQGNSA. This CDR3 has 15 residues. The sequencing used CD4+ or CD8+ T cells sorted from blood, collected in a trial of the OX40 agonist ivuxolimab. This receptor was identified in an adult with an advanced solid tumor such as melanoma, head and neck, liver or kidney cancer. The J gene is TRBJ2-1, the V gene TRBV7-2, with 12 bases fitting TRBD2. The CDR3 region is CASRPTSGRYNEQFF. As DNA, the CDR3 is TGTGCCAGCAGACCGACTAGCGGGAGATATAATGAGCAGTTCTTC.